These T cell receptor beta chains were read from a single sample in a study of T cells in Graves' hyperthyroidism and ophthalmopathy. TCRdb reprocessed the multiplex PCR reads via MiXCR and lists one record per CDR3 protein. Of 350,000 to 400,000 distinct CDR3 sequences listed, 15% to 20% are singletons. The specimen was blood. These receptors originate from a young woman with Graves' hyperthyroidism. Each CDR3 is given with its conserved first and last residue. The D gene is left open where the match is weak. Size is stated for part of the rows, as once, few or many counts, or as a class when the clone is expanded.

d_gene	abundance	v_gene	j_gene	CDR3nt	CDR3aa
-	-	TRBV10-1	TRBJ2-2	TGCGCCAGCAGTGACTTCGGGGAGCTGTTTTTT	CASSDFGELFF
-	many	TRBV12-5	TRBJ1-1	TGTGCTAGTGGGACAGGACCCCGGGGAGCTTTCTTT	CASGTGPRGAFF
-	-	TRBV5-6	TRBJ1-1	TGTGCCAGCATCAATAGGGGGAACACTGAAGCTTTCTTT	CASINRGNTEAFF
-	many	TRBV7-9	TRBJ2-5	TGTGCCAGCAGCACAGCTCAAGAGACCCAGTACTTC	CASSTAQETQYF
TRBD1	-	TRBV6-2/TRBV6-3	TRBJ1-5	TGTGCCAGCAGTTACGGTACAGGGGAGTTAAATAGCAATCAGCCCCAGCATTTT	CASSYGTGELNSNQPQHF
-	-	TRBV12-3/TRBV12-4	TRBJ1-2	TGTGCCAGCAAAGATGTGGTTGATGGCTACACCTTC	CASKDVVDGYTF
-	-	TRBV18	TRBJ2-2	TGTGCCAGCTCACCATCTTTGGAGACAATCCGGAACACCGGGGAGCTGTTTTTT	CASSPSLETIRNTGELFF
-	-	TRBV19	TRBJ1-1	TGTGCCAGTAGTATCGCCGGCGGACTCAACACTGAAGCTTTCTTT	CASSIAGGLNTEAFF
-	many	TRBV6-4	TRBJ2-2	TGTGCCAGCAGTGACAGCGAAAACACCGGGGAGCTGTTTTTT	CASSDSENTGELFF
-	many	TRBV4-2	TRBJ1-1	TGTGCCAGCAGCCAAGACCCTAGGGACACTGAAGCTTTCTTT	CASSQDPRDTEAFF
-	many	TRBV2	TRBJ1-1	TGTGCCAGCAGTGCTAGGGGGACTGAAGCTTTCTTT	CASSARGTEAFF
TRBD2	-	TRBV7-2	TRBJ2-3	TGTGCCAGCAGCTTAGCGCGGGGGAATAGCGGAGGGGATACGCAGTATTTT	CASSLARGNSGGDTQYF
-	many	TRBV12-3/TRBV12-4	TRBJ1-1	TGTGCCAGCAGTTTAGCGCAGGGGCGCGGGGCTTTCTTT	CASSLAQGRGAFF
-	many	TRBV12-3/TRBV12-4	TRBJ2-7	TGTGCCAGCAGTCCCAGGACCAACAGCTACGAGCAGTACTTC	CASSPRTNSYEQYF
TRBD1	many	TRBV12-3/TRBV12-4	TRBJ1-1	TGTGCCAGCAGCCAGGGACAGGGCGTGAACACTGAAGCTTTCTTT	CASSQGQGVNTEAFF
TRBD2	-	TRBV9	TRBJ2-7	TGTGCCAGCAGCTTTCGGGGGGGCCCTTACGAGCAGTACTTC	CASSFRGGPYEQYF
-	-	TRBV29-1	TRBJ1-1	TGCAGCGTGGGGGAGGGCAACACTGAAGCTTTCTTT	CSVGEGNTEAFF
TRBD1	many	TRBV28	TRBJ2-7	TGTGCCAGCAGTCGCCCCATAGGACAGGGTTCAAGGGAGCAGTACTTC	CASSRPIGQGSREQYF
-	-	TRBV10-3	TRBJ1-5	TGTGCCATCAATGCCCCGAATCAGCCCCAGCATTTT	CAINAPNQPQHF
-	-	TRBV6-2/TRBV6-3	TRBJ1-2	TGTGCCAGCGCCCGACAAGCTAACTATGGCTACACCTTC	CASARQANYGYTF
TRBD2	many	TRBV6-2/TRBV6-3	TRBJ2-7	TGTGCCAGCAGTGCGAGCGGGGGGGCGTTCTACGAGCAGTACTTC	CASSASGGAFYEQYF
-	many	TRBV3-1	TRBJ1-3	TGTGCCAGCAGACTTGACGGCAGCTCTGGAAACACCATATATTTT	CASRLDGSSGNTIYF
TRBD1	-	TRBV7-2	TRBJ2-5	TGTGCCACCAAGACAGGGGCACGGGAGACCCAGTACTTC	CATKTGARETQYF
-	many	TRBV18	TRBJ2-7	TGTGCCAGCAGCCCCGGGACGGACTCCTACGAGCAGTACTTC	CASSPGTDSYEQYF
-	many	TRBV6-5	TRBJ1-2	TGTGCCAGCAGTTCGGACAGAGACTATGGCTACACCTTC	CASSSDRDYGYTF
-	many	TRBV10-3	TRBJ1-2	TGTGCCATCAGCCCTCCCGGACAGGGCTACACCTTC	CAISPPGQGYTF
-	many	TRBV6-5	TRBJ1-1	TGTGCCAGCAGTTACTCGGAGGGTTGGGGCACTGAAGCTTTCTTT	CASSYSEGWGTEAFF
TRBD2	many	TRBV5-1	TRBJ2-6	TGCGCCAGCAGCTTGGAGCTAGCGGGGGGCTCCGGGGCCAACGTCCTGACTTTC	CASSLELAGGSGANVLTF
-	-	TRBV5-6	TRBJ1-3	TGTGCCAGCAGCGTCGACAGGAGAGGAAACACCATATATTTT	CASSVDRRGNTIYF
-	many	TRBV2	TRBJ2-5	TGTGCCAGCAGTGTACCTATTGGTAGAGAGACCCAGTACTTC	CASSVPIGRETQYF
-	many	TRBV6-1	TRBJ2-7	TGTGCCAGCAGTGAAGAGGGGACAAACGAGCAGTACTTC	CASSEEGTNEQYF
-	many	TRBV28	TRBJ1-5	TGTGCCAGCTGTAGAGCCTATCAGCCCCAGCATTTT	CASCRAYQPQHF
-	-	TRBV12-3/TRBV12-4	TRBJ2-7	TGTGCCAGCAGTGAAGCCGGGACTTACGCCTACGAGCAGTACTTC	CASSEAGTYAYEQYF
TRBD1	-	TRBV4-1	TRBJ2-5	TGCGCCAGCAGCCGCACAGGGGGTGAGACCAAGTACTTC	CASSRTGGETKYF
-	many	TRBV28	TRBJ1-2	TGTGCCAGCAGTTTAAGACCGTCTAGGTATGGCTACACCTTC	CASSLRPSRYGYTF
-	-	TRBV10-3	TRBJ2-7	TGTGCCACAGGTCGGGGCCAGACCTACGAGCAGTACTTC	CATGRGQTYEQYF
-	many	TRBV10-3	TRBJ1-2	TGTGCCAGTGAGTCCCCAGCCTATGGCTACACCTTC	CASESPAYGYTF
-	many	TRBV12-3/TRBV12-4	TRBJ1-2	TGTGCCAGCAGTTTCGGCAGGAGAAACTATGGCTACACCTTC	CASSFGRRNYGYTF
-	many	TRBV12-3/TRBV12-4	TRBJ1-1	TGTGCCAGCAGTTTAGGAGGGATAGTCACTGAAGCTTTCTTT	CASSLGGIVTEAFF
TRBD2	few	TRBV6-1	TRBJ2-7	TGTGCCAGCAGTGAACGACTAGCGGGGGGGAGCTCCTACGAGCAGTACTTC	CASSERLAGGSSYEQYF
-	many	TRBV6-5	TRBJ2-5	TGTGCCAGCAGTTACTCTCAAGGGGTGGAGACCCAGTACTTC	CASSYSQGVETQYF
TRBD1	-	TRBV10-2	TRBJ1-5	TGCGCCGTCGGGGGGACAGCAGATCATCAGCCCCAGCATTTT	CAVGGTADHQPQHF
-	many	TRBV20-1	TRBJ1-3	TGCAGTGCTAGACGGCCCCAGATAAACTCTGGAAACACCATATATTTT	CSARRPQINSGNTIYF
-	many	TRBV10-3	TRBJ1-5	TGTGCCATCAGTGAGCGTTATGGGGGAGACACTGATCAGCCCCAGCATTTT	CAISERYGGDTDQPQHF
-	many	TRBV6-1	TRBJ2-7	TGTGCCAGCGGGGTGAGGTACGAGCAGTACTTC	CASGVRYEQYF
-	many	TRBV7-9	TRBJ2-5	TGTGCCAGCAGCTTAGCGCTCTTCCAAGAGACCCAGTACTTC	CASSLALFQETQYF
-	many	TRBV12-3/TRBV12-4	TRBJ1-6	TGTGCCAGCACGGTCAGAGGGGGTTCCAATTCACCCCTCCACTTT	CASTVRGGSNSPLHF
-	-	TRBV7-9	TRBJ2-2	TGTGCCAGCAGCCTACCGGGAGCTAACACCGGGGAGCTGTTTTTT	CASSLPGANTGELFF
-	many	TRBV14	TRBJ2-5	TGTGCCAGCAGCCAAGATCTTGGGGAGACCCAGTACTTC	CASSQDLGETQYF
-	-	TRBV11-2	TRBJ1-1	TGTGCCAGCAGCTTGATCAGGGGAATGAACACTGAAGCTTTCTTT	CASSLIRGMNTEAFF
-	-	TRBV6-1	TRBJ1-2	TGTGCCAGCAGACTCCTAGCTAACTATGGCTACACCTTC	CASRLLANYGYTF
-	many	TRBV27	TRBJ1-3	TGTGCCAGCAGTCCGAAGGGGACCTCCCGGGGTCGCTCTGGAAACACCATATATTTT	CASSPKGTSRGRSGNTIYF
-	-	TRBV7-8	TRBJ1-5	TGTGCCAGCAGCTTCTCCCGAGTCTATAGCAATCAGCCCCAGCATTTT	CASSFSRVYSNQPQHF
-	-	TRBV6-1	TRBJ1-5	TGTGCCAGCAGTGAAGCAGATACTCGGCAGCCCCAGCATTTT	CASSEADTRQPQHF
TRBD1	many	TRBV27	TRBJ1-2	TGTGCCCCGGGACAGGGGGTCTATGGCTACACCTTC	CAPGQGVYGYTF